This is a list of T cell receptor beta chains from one sample in a study of T-cell memory formation after mild COVID-19. TCRdb reprocessed the 5' RACE reads via MiXCR and lists one record per CDR3 protein. The table records some 100,000 distinct CDR3 sequences, over 8.5% of them present only once. The sample taken for sequencing was PBMCs or a T cell subset sorted from them (not recorded which). The receptors originated from a man between 18 and 29 years old who had mild COVID-19 (a few samples of this study predate the infection). Cell type and time point are not known. The CDR3 runs from the conserved cysteine through the conserved F or W. D genes are given only for firm matches. Only some rows state a clone size, as once, few, many or a class for expanded clones.

d_gene,v_gene,len,j_gene,abundance,CDR3nt,CDR3aa
NA,TRBV7-2,13,TRBJ2-3,many,TGTGCCAGCAGCTTAGTAGCTTGGGATACGCAGTATTTT,CASSLVAWDTQYF
NA,TRBV12-3/TRBV12-4,16,TRBJ2-5,many,TGTGCCAGCAGTTTTTCCCTTGGACTGGGGCAAGAGACCCAGTACTTC,CASSFSLGLGQETQYF
NA,TRBV6-5,15,TRBJ2-6,few,TGTGCCAGCAGGCCCCAGGGACCTGGGGCCAACGTCCTGACTTTC,CASRPQGPGANVLTF
NA,TRBV7-4,14,TRBJ1-2,NA,TGTGCCAGCAGCTTGTCAGGGGAGACCGATGGCTACACCTTC,CASSLSGETDGYTF
NA,TRBV5-1,14,TRBJ2-1,NA,TGCGCCAGCAGCTTGGAACAAGGGGACAATGAGCAGTTCTTC,CASSLEQGDNEQFF
NA,TRBV4-1,14,TRBJ2-3,many,TGCGCCAGCAGCCAAGAAGGGGGTCCAGATACGCAGTATTTT,CASSQEGGPDTQYF
NA,TRBV6-6,12,TRBJ1-1,few,TGTGCCAGCTTCATCCGGAACACTGAAGCTTTCTTT,CASFIRNTEAFF
NA,TRBV10-3,10,TRBJ1-2,few,TGTGCCATCAGGGACGATGGCTACACCTTC,CAIRDDGYTF
NA,TRBV2,16,TRBJ1-6,few,TGTGCCAGCAGTGAAGCGCTTCTGAAACCGGGGTCACCCCTCCACTTT,CASSEALLKPGSPLHF
NA,TRBV4-1,15,TRBJ2-4,few,TGCGCCAGCAGCCACCGGGACACCCCCAAAAACATTCAGTACTTC,CASSHRDTPKNIQYF
TRBD2,TRBV14,16,TRBJ2-1,NA,TGTGCCAGCAGACCAACTAGCGGGGGGGCCACGTATGAGCAGTTCTTC,CASRPTSGGATYEQFF
TRBD1,TRBV28,14,TRBJ2-5,few,TGTGCCAGCAGCCTACAGGGGGCGCGAGAGACCCAGTACTTC,CASSLQGARETQYF
TRBD2,TRBV6-5,15,TRBJ2-5,many,TGTGCCAGCAGTTACTACCTGGGACTAGACCAGACCCAGTACTTC,CASSYYLGLDQTQYF
NA,TRBV15,14,TRBJ2-1,many,TGTGCCACCAGCAGAGATCGGGTTTACAATGAGCAGTTCTTC,CATSRDRVYNEQFF
TRBD1,TRBV4-1,16,TRBJ1-5,NA,TGCGCCAGCAGCCCCACGGACAGGGTCATCAATCAGTCCCAGCATTTT,CASSPTDRVINQSQHF
NA,TRBV7-2,14,TRBJ1-5,many,TGTGCCAGCAGCTCCAGGGGATGGAATCAGCCCCAGCATTTT,CASSSRGWNQPQHF
TRBD1,TRBV6-2/TRBV6-3,17,TRBJ1-1,NA,TGTGCCAGCAGGGCGCCACACAGGGGGCGCGAGGGCACTGAAGCTTTCTTT,CASRAPHRGREGTEAFF
NA,TRBV29-1,11,TRBJ2-2,NA,TGCAGCGTTCGTTTGACCGGGGAGCTGTTTTTT,CSVRLTGELFF
TRBD2,TRBV7-3,16,TRBJ2-1,NA,TGTGCCAGCAGCTTAGGTGTAGCTAGCGGGGGGTATGAGCAGTTCTTC,CASSLGVASGGYEQFF
NA,TRBV6-5,13,TRBJ1-1,NA,TGTGCCAGCAGTTACTCGGGGGGATCTGAAGCTTTCTTT,CASSYSGGSEAFF
NA,TRBV9,15,TRBJ2-7,NA,TGTGCCAGCAGCGAACAGGGCGGAAGTGCCTACGAGCAGTACTTC,CASSEQGGSAYEQYF
NA,TRBV20-1,15,TRBJ1-3,NA,TGCAGTGCTAGAGATCTTCAGGGATCTGGAAACACCATATATTTT,CSARDLQGSGNTIYF
NA,TRBV5-4,13,TRBJ1-1,NA,TGTGCCAGCCACAAGGGGTTTGGGGCTGAAGCTTTCTTT,CASHKGFGAEAFF
TRBD1,TRBV12-3/TRBV12-4,14,TRBJ2-3,NA,TGTGCCAGTGGATTGGGACAGGGCTCAGATACGCAGTATTTT,CASGLGQGSDTQYF
TRBD1,TRBV27,15,TRBJ1-1,NA,TGTGCCAGCAGGGTGACAGGGGGGGGAAACACTGAAGCTTTCTTT,CASRVTGGGNTEAFF
NA,TRBV28,14,TRBJ2-5,few,TGTGCCAGCAGGTCCCCCCTGTACCAAGAGACCCAGTACTTC,CASRSPLYQETQYF
TRBD1,TRBV4-3,17,TRBJ1-6,few,TGCGCCAGCAGCCAAGATGGGACAGGGGGCAGGGATTCACCCCTCCACTTT,CASSQDGTGGRDSPLHF
NA,TRBV11-1,11,TRBJ2-3,many,TGTGCCAGCAGCTCCACAGATACGCAGTATTTT,CASSSTDTQYF
NA,TRBV25-1,13,TRBJ2-1,many,TGTGCCAGCAGTTCCGGGGCCTACAATGAGCAGTTCTTC,CASSSGAYNEQFF
NA,TRBV28,15,TRBJ2-1,NA,TGTGCCAGCAGTTTAAGGGGAACTATCTACAATGAGCAGTTCTTC,CASSLRGTIYNEQFF
NA,TRBV20-1,13,TRBJ1-1,NA,TGCAGTGCTGGGTTGGGTGTGCTGAAGGGAGCTTTCTTT,CSAGLGVLKGAFF
NA,TRBV10-2,16,TRBJ2-1,NA,TGCGCCAGCAGTGACTTATTAGCGGTACCGTTCAATGAGCAGTTCTTC,CASSDLLAVPFNEQFF
NA,TRBV11-2,15,TRBJ2-5,NA,TGTGCCAGCAGCTTAGAGGCAGGCCCCTGGGAGACCCAGTACTTC,CASSLEAGPWETQYF
NA,TRBV4-1,15,TRBJ2-5,many,TGCGCCAGCAGCCATCTGGTAGGGGCCCAAGAGACCCAGTACTTC,CASSHLVGAQETQYF
NA,TRBV29-1,11,TRBJ1-1,NA,TGCAGCGCGAACAGAGACACTGAAGCTTTCTTT,CSANRDTEAFF
NA,TRBV4-1,15,TRBJ1-5,NA,TGCGCCAGCAGCCAAGGGCCAGGAAAGGGAGGGCCCCAGCATTTT,CASSQGPGKGGPQHF
NA,TRBV7-9,12,TRBJ1-1,NA,TGTGCCAGCAGCGCCGGGGAGACTGAAGCTTTCTTT,CASSAGETEAFF
NA,TRBV6-5,13,TRBJ2-1,many,TGTGCCAGCGTGGGGACGGGGTTCGATGAGCAGTTCTTC,CASVGTGFDEQFF
NA,TRBV7-9,12,TRBJ2-7,few,TGTGCCAGCAAACAGGAGAACTACGAGCAGTACTTC,CASKQENYEQYF
NA,TRBV4-3,12,TRBJ1-1,many,TGCGCCAGCAGCCAAGATGAAACTGAAGCTTTCTTT,CASSQDETEAFF
TRBD2,TRBV6-2/TRBV6-3,15,TRBJ2-3,few,TGTGCCAGCAGTTACTCGATGGCGGGGGCAGATACGCAGTATTTT,CASSYSMAGADTQYF
TRBD1,TRBV28,13,TRBJ2-5,NA,TGTGCCAGCTACCAGGGGGTACCAGAGACCCAGTACTTC,CASYQGVPETQYF
TRBD1,TRBV10-3,16,TRBJ2-4,NA,TGTGCCATCAGTGAGACAGGGGCCTCAGCCAAAAACATTCAGTACTTC,CAISETGASAKNIQYF
NA,TRBV4-1,16,TRBJ1-2,NA,TGCGCCAGCAGCCAGGGCCCGGGATTGAGGAACTATGGCTACACCTTC,CASSQGPGLRNYGYTF
TRBD2,TRBV9,17,TRBJ2-3,NA,TGTGCCAGCAGCGGTAGACTAGCGGGGACTATCACAGATACGCAGTATTTT,CASSGRLAGTITDTQYF
NA,TRBV12-3/TRBV12-4,18,TRBJ1-4,few,TGTGCCAGCAGTCTTCCGGGACAAGACCTCGCCGCTAATGAAAAACTGTTTTTT,CASSLPGQDLAANEKLFF
NA,TRBV10-3,15,TRBJ1-3,few,TGTGCCATCAGTGAGTCGAGAGCAGTCGGAGGAAACATATATTTT,CAISESRAVGGNIYF
NA,TRBV6-6,16,TRBJ2-1,NA,TGTGCCAGCAGTTACTCGACGGGGAGCTCCTACAATGAGCAGTTCTTC,CASSYSTGSSYNEQFF
NA,TRBV29-1,14,TRBJ2-7,NA,TGCAGCGTTGAAGAGCGCCGGATGGGAGGCGAGCAGTACTTC,CSVEERRMGGEQYF
NA,TRBV24-1,15,TRBJ2-7,NA,TGTGCCACCAGTCCCATTACCTGCTTAACCCGCGAGCAGTACTTC,CATSPITCLTREQYF